What follows are 8 T cell receptor beta chains derived from one specimen sequenced in a study of T cell repertoires in cytomegalovirus infection. TCRdb recomputed calls from the reads with MiXCR, one row per CDR3 protein. The sample lists roughly 78,000 distinct CDR3 sequences, roughly 37% occurring once. The antigens for these receptors are not known. The material was CD8+ T cells from cultured PBMCs, obtained from culture after CMV antigen stimulation. The receptor set was obtained from a human donor in good health (CMV status not recorded). Some clones in this sample may be carry-over from other donors' samples.

This clonotype is a singleton in its sample. This rearrangement joins TRBV5-4 to TRBJ1-1; the D gene is possibly TRBD1 (6 bases). The V end was cut by 3 bases, the J end by 7 bases, with 10 bases between. The germline gives CDR1 SGHNT, CDR2 YYREEE (reference sequence). The CDR3 sequence is 12 residues long. CDR3 residues: CASSSDSYEAFF. For the CDR3, the DNA is TGTGCCAGCAGCTCGGACAGTTATGAAGCTTTCTTT.

There are a few counts of this clonotype. The chain uses TRBV7-8 and TRBJ1-4, with a weak D call TRBD1 (6 bases). The germline V gene has CDR1 SGHVS and CDR2 FQNEAQ. The length of the CDR3 is 17 residues. Trimming removed 1 base from V and 0 bases from J, with 12 bases in between. The CDR3 here is CASSLGGGLTTNEKLFF. CDR3 DNA: TGTGCCAGCAGCTTAGGGGGGGGGCTTACAACTAATGAAAAACTGTTTTTT.

V usage is TRBV12-3 or TRBV12-4 and J usage is TRBJ2-7; tentatively, D is TRBD1 (6 bases). The CDR3 sequence is 13 residues long. With 3 bases removed from V and 3 bases from J, the gap between germline ends came to 9 bases. CDR3 in amino acids: CASSFGQIYEQYF. The CDR3 DNA reads as TGTGCCAGCAGTTTTGGACAGATCTACGAGCAGTACTTC.

This clonotype was seen a handful of times. V is TRBV12-3 or TRBV12-4 and J is TRBJ1-6, with TRBD1 as a possible D gene (5 bases). Trimming pared 8 bases from V and 9 bases from J, leaving 17 bases between. The CDR3 contains 14 residues. The DNA of the CDR3 is TGTGCCAGCGGGAGTGGGGGTAATATTTCACCCCTCCACTTT. As protein: CASGSGGNISPLHF.

This clonotype was seen only once. This chain joins TRBV2 and TRBJ1-1, with 11 bases matching TRBD1. The CDR3 spans 18 residues. Germline V gene lookup returns CDR1 SNHLY and CDR2 FYNNEI. J lost 0 bases, V lost 6 bases, and 12 bases had no gene match. CDR3: CASSVPGQGAFLNTEAFF. For the CDR3, the DNA is TGTGCCAGCAGCGTTCCAGGACAGGGGGCGTTTTTGAACACTGAAGCTTTCTTT.

This clonotype was recorded many times. This sequence joins TRBV7-9 and TRBJ1-6; TRBD1 aligns across 9 bases. The junction had 3 bases not matched to a gene; V was cut back by 4 bases and J by 8 bases. Germline loops: CDR1 SEHNR, CDR2 FQNEAQ (reference sequence). CDR3 size: 14 residues. In nucleotides, the CDR3 is TGTGCCAGCAGCTCCGGACAGGGGCATTCACCCCTCCACTTT. Protein: CASSSGQGHSPLHF. Variable domain in full (rest from reference TRBV7-9 and TRBJ1-6): DTGVSQNPRHKITKRGQNVTFRCDPISEHNRLYWYRQTLGQGPEFLTYFQNEAQLEKSRLLSDRFSAERPKGSFSTLEIQRTEQGDSAMYLCASSSGQGHSPLHFGNGTRLTVT.

The V call is TRBV29-1, the J call TRBJ2-7; D is uncertain. The CDR3 sequence is 14 residues long. V shed 0 bases and J shed 1 base, with 10 bases lying between them. Germline loops: CDR1 SQVTM, CDR2 ANQGSEA. The CDR3 DNA is TGCAGCGTTGAAGATGAAAACAGATCCTACGAGCAGTACTTC. It codes for CSVEDENRSYEQYF.

This clonotype was detected a few times. The chain uses TRBV6-5 and TRBJ1-1; D not certain. This CDR3 has 14 amino acids. V shed 10 bases and J shed 0 bases, with 15 bases lying between them. In germline, CDR1 is MNHEY, CDR2 SVGAGI. CDR3 sequence reads: CATSPDLLNTEAFF. For the CDR3, the DNA is TGTGCCACCAGCCCGGACCTTTTGAACACTGAAGCTTTCTTT.